This entry lists 12 T cell receptor beta chains sequenced from one sample in a study of T-cell reconstitution after alpha-beta-depleted transplantation in children. The authors prepared the TCRbeta library with unique molecular identifiers. MiXCR was run by TCRdb on the PCR reads, yielding one entry per CDR3 protein. Among 55,000 to 85,000 distinct CDR3 sequences listed, roughly 11% were seen once. Material: PBMCs, obtained before TCRalphabeta/CD19-depleted stem cell transplant. Receptor source: a boy aged 5-17 years with acute myeloid leukemia, due to receive a stem cell transplant.

The chain couples TRBV20-1 to TRBJ2-3, with 7 bases fitting TRBD2. After removal of 3 bases from V and 5 bases from J, the junction contained 14 bases not matched to a gene. The CDR3 is 16 residues long. Per germline, CDR1 DFQATT and CDR2 SNEGSKA (reference sequence). The CDR3 region has the DNA TGCAGTGCTAGTCCCATCGGCGGGAGTCTTAAAGATACGCAGTATTTT. Translation: CSASPIGGSLKDTQYF.

This clonotype was seen many times. The chain carries TRBV24-1 and TRBJ2-5; TRBD1 matches at 10 bases. Germline V CDR1 and CDR2: KGHDR, SFDVKD. V lost 5 bases and J lost 4; bases outside the gene matches: 9. This CDR3 has 16 residues. The CDR3 region has the DNA TGTGCCACCAGTGTCCCGGGACAGGGGTGGGGAGAGACCCAGTACTTC. It codes for CATSVPGQGWGETQYF.

This clonotype was counted at least ten times. This rearrangement joins TRBV4-1 to TRBJ1-1; the D is unclear. Germline values: CDR1 MGHRA, CDR2 YSYEKL. V was cut by 1 base and J by 8 bases, with 11 bases left in between. The CDR3 loop spans 13 amino acids. The CDR3 DNA reads TGCGCCAGCAGCCAAGTGGGATCCGAAGAAGCTTTCTTT. This gives the protein CASSQVGSEEAFF.

This chain joins TRBV18 and TRBJ2-4; 14 nucleotides align to TRBD2. The V gene end was trimmed by 3 bases and the J gene end by 0 bases; junction bases not matched to a gene: 13. CDR3 length: 21 amino acids. Germline assignment: CDR1 KGHSH and CDR2 LQKENI. CDR3 sequence (DNA): TGTGCCAGCTCACCGGCCCCCTTGACTAGCGGGAGGGCCGTAGCCAAAAACATTCAGTACTTC. This codes for CASSPAPLTSGRAVAKNIQYF.

In its sample, this clonotype was seen many times. V usage is TRBV6-5 and J usage is TRBJ1-1; D remains ambiguous. Trimming cost V 2 bases and J 0 bases, with 13 bases left between them. Germline CDR1 MNHEY, CDR2 SVGAGI. There are 16 residues in the CDR3. The CDR3 nucleotides read TGTGCCAGCAGTTACCCCCCCGGGAACATGAACACTGAAGCTTTCTTT. It is translated as CASSYPPGNMNTEAFF.

This clonotype was recorded many times. V and J are TRBV28 and TRBJ1-2; 10 bases agree with TRBD1. V lost 8 bases to trimming and J lost 7 bases; unmatched junction nucleotides: 10. Germline CDR1 is MDHEN and CDR2 is SYDVKM. This CDR3 has 14 residues. CDR3 nucleotides: TGTGCCAGCCTACGGAGACAGGGGGCGCTTGGCTACACCTTC. This encodes CASLRRQGALGYTF.

This clonotype has only a few counts. The gene calls are TRBV6-5 and TRBJ1-2, with D perhaps matching TRBD1 (6 bases). V lost 8 bases and J 5 bases, leaving 9 bases between the germline ends. CDR3 length: 11 residues. In germline, CDR1 is MNHEY, CDR2 SVGAGI. The CDR3 region is CASRQDYGYTF. The CDR3 DNA is TGTGCCAGCCGACAGGATTATGGCTACACCTTC.

This clonotype was observed at least ten times. This rearrangement joins TRBV11-2 to TRBJ2-7; no clear D. CDR3 length: 13 amino acids. In germline, CDR1 is SGHAT, CDR2 FQNNGV. V lost 2 bases and J lost 6, with 11 bases in between. CDR3 protein: CASSLSLLSEQYF. In DNA, the CDR3 is TGTGCCAGCAGCTTATCCCTCCTATCCGAGCAGTACTTC.

This clonotype occurred many times. V and J are TRBV30 and TRBJ2-7, with 15 nucleotides matching TRBD2. This CDR3 comprises 16 residues. CDR1 and CDR2 (germline): GTSNPN, SVGIG (reference sequence). Trimming cost V 1 base and J 2 bases; bases outside gene matches: 3. This chain's CDR3 is CAWSAGLAGGPYEQYF. DNA for the CDR3: TGTGCCTGGAGTGCGGGACTAGCGGGAGGCCCCTACGAGCAGTACTTC.

The chain couples TRBV28 to TRBJ2-7, with D perhaps being TRBD1 or TRBD2 (5 bases each). V gave up 7 bases and J gave up 2 bases, with 15 bases separating them. The CDR3 has 14 residues. The germline CDR1 and CDR2 sequences are MDHEN and SYDVKM. The CDR3 here is CASKRTRGAYEQYF. CDR3 nucleotide sequence: TGTGCCAGCAAACGTACTAGAGGGGCCTACGAGCAGTACTTC.

This clonotype was picked up many times. The chain recombines TRBV5-1 with TRBJ2-5; D call uncertain. The germline gives CDR1 SGHRS, CDR2 YFSETQ. The V and J ends lost 2 bases and 5 bases respectively, with 10 bases between them. CDR3 length equals 13 residues. DNA for the CDR3: TGCGCCAGCAGCTTTTCAGCGAGGGAGACCCAGTACTTC. Translated, it gives CASSFSARETQYF.

This clonotype came up a few times. This chain joins TRBV29-1 and TRBJ2-7; D is uncertain. CDR3 length equals 11 residues. Trimming cost V 4 bases and J 2 bases, with 6 bases left between them. Germline V lookup: CDR1 SQVTM, CDR2 ANQGSEA. For the CDR3, the DNA is TGCAGCGTTGGATATGCCTACGAGCAGTACTTC. Its translation: CSVGYAYEQYF.